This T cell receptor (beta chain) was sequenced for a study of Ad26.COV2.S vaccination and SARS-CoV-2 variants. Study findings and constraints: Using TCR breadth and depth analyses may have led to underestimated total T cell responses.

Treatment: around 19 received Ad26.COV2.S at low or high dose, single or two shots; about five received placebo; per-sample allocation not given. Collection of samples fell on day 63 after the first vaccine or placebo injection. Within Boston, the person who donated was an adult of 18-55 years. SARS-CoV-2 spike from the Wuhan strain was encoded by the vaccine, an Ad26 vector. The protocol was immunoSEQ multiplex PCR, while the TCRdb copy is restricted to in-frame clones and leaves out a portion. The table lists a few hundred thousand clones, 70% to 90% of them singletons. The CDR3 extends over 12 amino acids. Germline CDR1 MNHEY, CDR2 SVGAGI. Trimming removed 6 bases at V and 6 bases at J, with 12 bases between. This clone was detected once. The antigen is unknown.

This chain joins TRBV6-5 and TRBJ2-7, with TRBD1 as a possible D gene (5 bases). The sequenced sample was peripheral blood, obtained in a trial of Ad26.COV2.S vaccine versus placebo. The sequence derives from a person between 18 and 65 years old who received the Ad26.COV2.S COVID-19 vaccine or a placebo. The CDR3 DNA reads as TGTGCCAGCAGCCCCGCAGGGCCCGAGCAGTACTTC. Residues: CASSPAGPEQYF.